This T cell receptor (beta chain) stems from a study of blood T cells in healthy people across ages. CDR1 and CDR2 (germline): MNHNY, SVGAGI (reference sequence). This CDR3 spans 12 amino acids. For the second PCR, which ran for about 7 to 12 cycles, a sample-barcoded 5' primer and a J-beta primer mix were used. Via MiXCR, TCRdb re-called the 5' RACE reads, giving one row per CDR3 protein. This table holds hundreds of thousands of distinct CDR3 sequences, 58% found once. The sequence came from a man aged 25 to 40 in good health. The gene calls are TRBV6-6 and TRBJ2-7; D not certain. The last part of the DNA fits TRBJ2-5 better; the J call may be wrong. Material: blood. The CDR3 nucleotides are TGTGCCAGCACAGATCCAGGAGAGACCCAGTACTTC. Translating it yields CASTDPGETQYF.